A selection of T cell receptor beta chains follows, all from one sample in a study of control samples from healthy donors and cancer patients. Measured with immunoSEQ multiplex PCR; TCRdb has only the in-frame clones, and not every one. The repertoire consists of some 120,000 clones, with about 83% occurring once and the leading ten covering over 10%. The sample comprised blood. The receptors here all came from a man aged 30 to 39 in good health. Both conserved end residues are part of each CDR3. Each record gives: CDR3 DNA, CDR3 protein, CDR3 length, clone size, D gene, J gene, V gene. A D gene is named only where the DNA matches it firmly. Rows may omit the clone size; those that give it use once, few, many or a size class.

CDR3nt: TGTGCCATCGGACGACTAGCGGGGGGTAGCACAGATACGCAGTATTTT
CDR3aa: CAIGRLAGGSTDTQYF
len: 16
abundance: .
d_gene: TRBD2
j_gene: TRBJ2-3
v_gene: TRBV10-3

CDR3nt: TGTGCCAGCAGCCTGGACGGTGGTAAGACCATATATTTT
CDR3aa: CASSLDGGKTIYF
len: 13
abundance: .
d_gene: .
j_gene: TRBJ1-3
v_gene: TRBV9

CDR3nt: TGCGCCAGCAGTGCCGAGGCCGCAGGGGGGGCTAATACGCAGTATTTT
CDR3aa: CASSAEAAGGANTQYF
len: 16
abundance: .
d_gene: .
j_gene: TRBJ2-3
v_gene: TRBV10-1

CDR3nt: TGTGCCAGCAGGGGCGGGGCTGGGGCCAACGTCCTGACTTTC
CDR3aa: CASRGGAGANVLTF
len: 14
abundance: .
d_gene: .
j_gene: TRBJ2-6
v_gene: TRBV6-5

CDR3nt: TGCGCCAGCAGCTTGGGAGGTTCACCACCTGATGGCTACACCTTC
CDR3aa: CASSLGGSPPDGYTF
len: 15
abundance: .
d_gene: .
j_gene: TRBJ1-2
v_gene: TRBV5-1

CDR3nt: TGCAGCGTTGACAGGGAGACCGGGGAGCTGTTTTTT
CDR3aa: CSVDRETGELFF
len: 12
abundance: .
d_gene: .
j_gene: TRBJ2-2
v_gene: TRBV29-1

CDR3nt: TGTGCCAGCAGCTCCGGGCTCCACCAAGAGACCCAGTACTTC
CDR3aa: CASSSGLHQETQYF
len: 14
abundance: .
d_gene: .
j_gene: TRBJ2-5
v_gene: TRBV5-4

CDR3nt: TGTGCCAGCAGCCGGGACGGAAGCAATCAGCCCCAGCATTTT
CDR3aa: CASSRDGSNQPQHF
len: 14
abundance: .
d_gene: .
j_gene: TRBJ1-5
v_gene: TRBV6-5

CDR3nt: TGTGCCAGCAGCTTAGGGTCTGGGACGGAAAATCAGCCCCAGCATTTT
CDR3aa: CASSLGSGTENQPQHF
len: 16
abundance: .
d_gene: .
j_gene: TRBJ1-5
v_gene: TRBV7-2

CDR3nt: TGTGCCACCAGTCCAACGGGGAAAACCTACAATGAGCAGTTCTTC
CDR3aa: CATSPTGKTYNEQFF
len: 15
abundance: .
d_gene: .
j_gene: TRBJ2-1
v_gene: TRBV24-1

CDR3nt: TGTGCCAGCAGTTTAGCGGGGGTGCTCTACAATGAGCAGTTCTTC
CDR3aa: CASSLAGVLYNEQFF
len: 15
abundance: .
d_gene: TRBD2
j_gene: TRBJ2-1
v_gene: TRBV2

CDR3nt: TGCGCCAGCAGCCAAGGACAGGGGTATGGCTACACCTTC
CDR3aa: CASSQGQGYGYTF
len: 13
abundance: .
d_gene: TRBD1
j_gene: TRBJ1-2
v_gene: TRBV5-1

CDR3nt: TGTGCCAGCAGCGTCTTAGGTCAGCCCCAGCATTTT
CDR3aa: CASSVLGQPQHF
len: 12
abundance: .
d_gene: .
j_gene: TRBJ1-5
v_gene: TRBV7-2

CDR3nt: TGTGCCAGCAGACGGGACGTCAATTCACCCCTCCACTTT
CDR3aa: CASRRDVNSPLHF
len: 13
abundance: .
d_gene: .
j_gene: TRBJ1-6
v_gene: TRBV12-3/TRBV12-4

CDR3nt: TGTGCCACCTCGGGGGGGTCAGTCCCGCTCAATGGCTACACCTTC
CDR3aa: CATSGGSVPLNGYTF
len: 15
abundance: few
d_gene: .
j_gene: TRBJ1-2
v_gene: TRBV19

CDR3nt: TGTGCCAGCAGCCAAGCCGTCCACTCGGCCGGCTATAATTCACCCCTCCACTTT
CDR3aa: CASSQAVHSAGYNSPLHF
len: 18
abundance: .
d_gene: .
j_gene: TRBJ1-6
v_gene: TRBV14

CDR3nt: TGCGCCAGCAGCCTTTACCTGACAGGGGATAGCAATCAGCCCCAGCATTTT
CDR3aa: CASSLYLTGDSNQPQHF
len: 17
abundance: .
d_gene: TRBD1
j_gene: TRBJ1-5
v_gene: TRBV4-1

CDR3nt: TGTGCCAGCAGCCAAGATCCGGGGCCGTATGGCTACACCTTC
CDR3aa: CASSQDPGPYGYTF
len: 14
abundance: once
d_gene: .
j_gene: TRBJ1-2
v_gene: TRBV4-2

CDR3nt: TGTGCCAGCAGCCCCGGACAAGGAGGGAACACTGAAGCTTTCTTT
CDR3aa: CASSPGQGGNTEAFF
len: 15
abundance: .
d_gene: .
j_gene: TRBJ1-1
v_gene: TRBV11-2

CDR3nt: TGTGCCAGTAGCTGGGGGGCAGTTCCAAATGAAAAACTGTTTTTT
CDR3aa: CASSWGAVPNEKLFF
len: 15
abundance: .
d_gene: .
j_gene: TRBJ1-4
v_gene: TRBV19

CDR3nt: TGTGCCAGTACCCCAATGACAGGGTTCCCCGGGGAGCTGTTTTTT
CDR3aa: CASTPMTGFPGELFF
len: 15
abundance: .
d_gene: TRBD1
j_gene: TRBJ2-2
v_gene: TRBV19

CDR3nt: TGTGCCAGCAGTGGGGACAGTGGCTATGGCTACACCTTC
CDR3aa: CASSGDSGYGYTF
len: 13
abundance: .
d_gene: TRBD1
j_gene: TRBJ1-2
v_gene: TRBV2

CDR3nt: TGTGCCAGCAGCGTCGAGAGGGGTGGCTACACCTTC
CDR3aa: CASSVERGGYTF
len: 12
abundance: .
d_gene: .
j_gene: TRBJ1-2
v_gene: TRBV9

CDR3nt: TGCGCCAGCAGCTTTAAGAACACCGGGGAGCTGTTTTTT
CDR3aa: CASSFKNTGELFF
len: 13
abundance: few
d_gene: .
j_gene: TRBJ2-2
v_gene: TRBV5-1

CDR3nt: TGTGCCAGCAGTGGGACAGGCGAGAGCACTGAAGCTTTCTTT
CDR3aa: CASSGTGESTEAFF
len: 14
abundance: .
d_gene: TRBD1
j_gene: TRBJ1-1
v_gene: TRBV25-1

CDR3nt: TGTGCCAGCAGCCTCGGGTTTCTAGCGGGGGGCTTGAGCACAGATACGCAGTATTTT
CDR3aa: CASSLGFLAGGLSTDTQYF
len: 19
abundance: .
d_gene: TRBD2
j_gene: TRBJ2-3
v_gene: TRBV3-1/TRBV3-2